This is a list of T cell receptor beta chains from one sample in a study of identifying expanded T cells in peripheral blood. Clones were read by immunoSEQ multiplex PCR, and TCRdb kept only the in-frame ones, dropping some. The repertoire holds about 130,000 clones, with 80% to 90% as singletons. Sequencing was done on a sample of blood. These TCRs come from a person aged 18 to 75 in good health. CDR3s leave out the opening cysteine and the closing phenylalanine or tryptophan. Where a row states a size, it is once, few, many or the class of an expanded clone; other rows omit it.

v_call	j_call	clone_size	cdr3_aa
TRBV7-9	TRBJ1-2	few	ASSLAGGAGESYGYT
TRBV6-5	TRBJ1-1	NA	ASSYSFPNTEAF
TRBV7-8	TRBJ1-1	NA	ASSPMAALNTEAF
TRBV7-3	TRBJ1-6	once	ASSRTINSPLH
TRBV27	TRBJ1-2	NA	ASSLAQGYDGYT
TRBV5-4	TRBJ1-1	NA	ASRLFLSEAF
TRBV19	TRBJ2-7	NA	ASGLDTYEQY
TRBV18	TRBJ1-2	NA	ASSPKRTGHNYGYT
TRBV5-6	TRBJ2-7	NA	ASSLRAAGQGIHEQY
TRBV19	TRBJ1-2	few	ASSVVDRGRGYT
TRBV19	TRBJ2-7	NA	ASSIMTSSTYEQY
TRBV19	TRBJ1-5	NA	ASSGYGQGANQPQH
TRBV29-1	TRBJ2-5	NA	SVPPGSQETQY
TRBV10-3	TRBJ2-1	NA	AISTSAYNEQF
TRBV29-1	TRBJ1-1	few	SVGGKQNTEAF
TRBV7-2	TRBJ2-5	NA	ASSSGLAGQETQY